Listed below are T cell receptor beta chains from one sample, sequenced in a study of T-cell reconstitution after alpha-beta-depleted transplantation in children. TCRdb reprocessed the PCR reads via MiXCR and lists one record per CDR3 protein. The table includes about 540,000 distinct CDR3 sequences, about 16% detected once. Material: PBMCs from the stem cell graft donor, obtained from the stem cell graft. The receptors were gathered from a human donor who donated a stem cell graft to a child with acute lymphoblastic leukemia. Both conserved end residues are part of each CDR3. The order of the fields is J gene, V gene, D gene, CDR3 protein. A D gene is named only where the DNA matches it firmly.

TRBJ2-7 TRBV27 NA CASAFYGGSYEQYF
TRBJ2-1 TRBV7-3 NA CASSSPISPGEQFF
TRBJ1-1 TRBV12-3/TRBV12-4 TRBD1 CASSLTGGARNTEAFF
TRBJ1-2 TRBV12-3/TRBV12-4 NA CASGFRDVGGYTF
TRBJ1-3 TRBV5-1 TRBD1 CASSLGDRGDSGNTIYF
TRBJ1-1 TRBV5-1 TRBD1 CASSLMTGETEAFF
TRBJ1-1 TRBV29-1 TRBD1 CSVEQGAFGTEAFF
TRBJ2-3 TRBV5-1 NA CASSLGPMTDTQYF
TRBJ2-7 TRBV15 NA CATSREGLSYEQYF
TRBJ2-7 TRBV20-1 TRBD2 CSAELAESSYEQYF
TRBJ2-3 TRBV20-1 TRBD2 CSAKREWVDTQYF
TRBJ1-2 TRBV7-9 NA CASSPNSDSFYGYTF
TRBJ2-1 TRBV6-1 NA CASHLAIIGNEQFF
TRBJ2-1 TRBV5-1 TRBD2 CASSLTSGNSYNEQFF
TRBJ1-5 TRBV9 TRBD1 CASSEGTGVFGNQPQHF
TRBJ2-2 TRBV20-1 TRBD2 CSARDRLSASGNTGELFF
TRBJ1-1 TRBV5-1 NA CASSLGGVEAFF
TRBJ1-6 TRBV5-4 NA CASSAWQGSYNSPLHF